This passage covers 25 T cell receptor beta chains from one sample sequenced in a study of blood T cell repertoires in COVID-19. Measured with immunoSEQ multiplex PCR; TCRdb has only the in-frame clones, and not every one. The sample lists tens of thousands of clones; roughly 90% were seen once. Sequences were obtained from peripheral blood. The receptors come from a man aged 25-40 years with acute or convalescent COVID-19.

The V and J genes are TRBV24-1 and TRBJ2-7; 9 bases line up with TRBD1. The CDR3 totals 12 residues. Germline CDR1 reads KGHDR; CDR2 reads SFDVKD. J lost 9 bases, V lost 9 bases, and 8 bases had no gene match. The CDR3, as DNA: TGTGCCACCCAGGACAGGGGCGAAAGGCAGTACGTC. This codes for CATQDRGERQYV.

The CDR3 protein is CASRPSGQGFGYTF. For the CDR3, the DNA is TGTGCCAGCAGGCCCTCGGGACAGGGATTTGGCTACACCTTC. V gene TRBV3-1 (or the pseudogene TRBV3-2) combines with J gene TRBJ1-2; the match to TRBD1 covers 9 bases. The length of the CDR3 is 14 residues. Germline V gene data show CDR1 as LGHDT and CDR2 as YNNKEL (reference sequence). Trimming removed 6 bases from V and 7 bases from J; junction bases left unmatched: 9.

V gene TRBV10-2 combines with J gene TRBJ2-5, with 7 bases that match TRBD1. Germline CDR1 and CDR2: WSHSY and SAAADI. There are 16 residues in the CDR3. J was trimmed by 1 base and V by 3 bases; bases with no gene match: 8. The CDR3 sequence is CASSDKYGTAQETQYF. CDR3 nucleotide sequence: TGCGCCAGCAGTGACAAGTACGGGACAGCCCAAGAGACCCAGTACTTC.

This chain links TRBV7-2 with TRBJ1-2; D perhaps matches TRBD1 (6 bases). This CDR3 has 15 residues. Trimming stripped 4 bases from V and 2 bases from J, with 14 bases between. Germline lookup yields CDR1 SGHTA and CDR2 FQGNSA. CDR3 residues: CASSWGQRMNYGYTF. CDR3 bases: TGTGCCAGCAGCTGGGGACAACGAATGAACTATGGCTACACCTTC. The variable domain in full, completed from reference TRBV7-2 and TRBJ1-2, reads GAGVSQSPSNKVTEKGKDVELRCDPISGHTALYWYRQSLGQGLEFLIYFQGNSAPDKSGLPSDRFSAERTGGSVSTLTIQRTQQEDSAVYLCASSWGQRMNYGYTFGSGTRLTVV.

The chain couples TRBV24-1 to TRBJ2-6; D is unclear. Trimming removed 1 base from V and 0 bases from J, with 6 bases in between. The length of the CDR3 is 16 residues. CDR1 KGHDR and CDR2 SFDVKD come from the germline V gene. CDR3 sequence reads: CATSDFRGSGANVLTF. CDR3 sequence (DNA): TGTGCCACCAGTGATTTTAGAGGCTCTGGGGCCAACGTCCTGACTTTC.

This sequence joins TRBV2 and TRBJ1-1; D gene ambiguous. Germline CDR1 and CDR2: SNHLY and FYNNEI. Trimming stripped 6 bases from V and 6 bases from J, with 14 bases between. The CDR3 length is 13 residues. For the CDR3, the DNA is TGTGCCAGCAGGAGAGAAGCTCTGGCTGAAGCTTTCTTT. The encoded protein is CASRREALAEAFF.

The rearrangement links TRBV7-2 to TRBJ2-7; 7 bases line up with TRBD1. Looked up from germline, CDR1 is SGHTA and CDR2 is FQGNSA. This CDR3 contains 13 residues. V was pared by 5 bases and J by 3 bases, with 4 bases of the junction left unmatched. DNA for the CDR3: TGTGCCAGCAGCCGGACAGGATACTACGAGCAGTACGTC. Translating it yields CASSRTGYYEQYV.

The chain couples TRBV7-2 to TRBJ2-3; 8 bases fit TRBD1. V was clipped by 0 bases and J by 4 bases; unmatched bases: 0. The CDR3 length is 14 residues. From germline, CDR1 is SGHTA and CDR2 FQGNSA. CDR3 protein: CASSLATGADTQYF. The CDR3 DNA reads TGTGCCAGCAGCTTAGCGACAGGGGCAGATACGCAGTATTTT.

V gene TRBV7-2 combines with J gene TRBJ1-1; 9 bases align to TRBD1. The CDR3 extends over 14 amino acids. Germline V gene lookup returns CDR1 SGHTA and CDR2 FQGNSA. With 5 bases clipped from V and 4 bases from J, the junction kept 5 bases outside the gene matches. The CDR3 is CASSTRQGGTEAFF. In DNA, the CDR3 is TGTGCCAGCAGCACCCGACAGGGGGGCACTGAAGCTTTCTTT.

This clone appeared a single time. V and J are TRBV6-6 and TRBJ2-5; TRBD2 aligns across 10 bases. From germline, CDR1 is MNHNY and CDR2 SVGAGI (reference sequence). CDR3 length: 16 amino acids. After removal of 6 bases from V and 5 bases from J, the junction contained 12 bases not matched to a gene. In nucleotides, the CDR3 is TGTGCCAGCAGCCCTGGGGCTAGCGGGAGATCCGAGACCCAGTACTTC. Amino acid sequence: CASSPGASGRSETQYF.

The V gene is TRBV14, the J gene TRBJ1-1, with TRBD1 matching over 9 bases. V was clipped by 5 bases and J by 4 bases; unmatched bases: 5. The CDR3 is made up of 14 amino acids. Germline V gene data show CDR1 as SGHDN and CDR2 as FVKESK. CDR3 DNA: TGTGCCAGCAGCTACTCGACAGGGGGCACTGAAGCTTTCTTT. Residues: CASSYSTGGTEAFF.

The CDR3 DNA reads TGTGCCAGCAGCCAAGCACAAGTGAACACTGAAGCTTTCTTT. This codes for CASSQAQVNTEAFF. This sequence joins TRBV3-1 (or the pseudogene TRBV3-2) and TRBJ1-1; D is undetermined. V was cut by 1 base and J by 0 bases, with 6 bases left in between. Germline-derived CDR1 and CDR2 are LGHDT and YNNKEL (reference sequence). The CDR3 consists of 14 residues.

The chain employs TRBV11-2 and TRBJ2-7; D is ambiguous. CDR3 length equals 15 residues. Trimming pared 3 bases from V and 3 bases from J, leaving 15 bases between. Germline lookup yields CDR1 SGHAT and CDR2 FQNNGV. DNA of the CDR3: TGTGCCAGCAGCTTCCGTCCGGGTCCCGGCTACGAGCAGTACTTC. Protein: CASSFRPGPGYEQYF.

Regarding this clone: The junction and the germline gene differ at one end; a read error may be behind it. The chain is built from TRBV23-1 and TRBJ1-2, with 11 bases lining up with TRBD1. TRBV23-1 is an ORF for which the function is uncertain. This CDR3 region has 15 residues. This CDR3 is CASSPGKAGTGGIAF. In nucleotides, the CDR3 is TGCGCCAGCAGTCCCGGCAAGGCCGGGACAGGGGGAATTGCCTTC.

The V gene is TRBV18, the J gene TRBJ1-4, with TRBD1 matching 9 bases. V lost 3 bases and J lost 2; bases outside the gene matches: 7. The CDR3 is made up of 17 amino acids. The germline V gene has CDR1 KGHSH and CDR2 LQKENI. CDR3 DNA sequence: TGTGCCAGCTCACCCCAACAGGGGGCGCCGACTAATGAAAAACTGTTTTTT. Protein: CASSPQQGAPTNEKLFF.

The sample holds one count of this clone. The chain uses TRBV7-6 and TRBJ1-5; the D is unclear. Trimming removed 3 bases at V and 0 bases at J, with 3 bases between. CDR1 and CDR2 (germline): SGHVS, FNYEAQ. The CDR3 is made up of 13 amino acids. CDR3 bases: TGTGCCAGCAGCTTTTATAGCAATCAGCCCCAGCATTTT. Translation: CASSFYSNQPQHF.

This chain's CDR3 is CASSSGQGRTETQYF. CDR3 DNA: TGTGCCAGCTCATCTGGACAGGGAAGGACAGAGACCCAGTACTTC. The chain combines TRBV18 with TRBJ2-5; 8 bases agree with TRBD1. The CDR3 loop spans 15 amino acids. Per germline, CDR1 KGHSH and CDR2 LQKENI. V was clipped by 5 bases and J by 4 bases; unmatched bases: 9.

This chain uses TRBV6-6 with TRBJ2-1, with unresolved D. Germline values: CDR1 MNHNY, CDR2 SVGAGI (reference sequence). V lost 1 base to trimming and J lost 6 bases, with 7 bases between them. The CDR3 totals 13 residues. The CDR3 sequence: CASSYLGLNEQFF. CDR3 coding DNA: TGTGCCAGCAGTTACTTGGGCCTCAATGAGCAGTTCTTC.

The V gene is TRBV7-9, the J gene TRBJ1-1, with unresolved D. Germline V lookup: CDR1 SEHNR, CDR2 FQNEAQ (reference sequence). CDR3 size: 13 residues. With 3 bases removed from V and 4 bases from J, the gap between germline ends came to 9 bases. The CDR3 coding sequence is TGTGCCAGCAGCTTCCCTCGGGGCACTGAAGCTTTCTTT. Protein product: CASSFPRGTEAFF.

The CDR3 nucleotides are TGTGCCAGCTCACCACAACTGCAACCCGGGGCTTTCTTT. It translates to CASSPQLQPGAFF. The rearrangement links TRBV18 to TRBJ1-1; D call uncertain. The CDR3 extends over 13 amino acids. The germline CDR1 and CDR2 sequences are KGHSH and LQKENI. V gave up 1 base and J gave up 11 bases, with 14 bases separating them.

This clone was seen more than once but under ten times. This sequence joins TRBV19 and TRBJ1-2; 12 bases align to TRBD1. The trim removed 7 bases at V and 8 bases at J, leaving 14 bases unmatched. The CDR3 is made up of 16 amino acids. Germline CDR1 is LNHDA and CDR2 is SQIVND (reference sequence). The DNA of the CDR3 is TGTGCCAGTACAAAAAACAGGGGACAGGGGGCAGTCGGCTACACCTTC. It yields the protein CASTKNRGQGAVGYTF.

This clone has more than one count but fewer than ten. V gene TRBV18 combines with J gene TRBJ2-7; 9 nucleotides line up with TRBD1. With 3 bases clipped from V and 2 bases from J, the junction kept 2 bases outside the gene matches. The CDR3 runs to 14 residues. CDR1 is KGHSH and CDR2 is LQKENI in the germline V gene. CDR3 sequence (DNA): TGTGCCAGCTCACCCCGACAGGGGGCCTACGAGCAGTACGTC. Protein: CASSPRQGAYEQYV.

This chain connects TRBV11-2 to TRBJ1-2, with 9 bases aligning to TRBD1. CDR3 length equals 13 residues. The germline CDR1 and CDR2 sequences are SGHAT and FQNNGV. The trim removed 4 bases at V and 7 bases at J, leaving 4 bases unmatched. In DNA form, the CDR3 reads TGTGCCAGCAGCTACAGGGGGCTCTCTGGCTACACCTTC. It yields the protein CASSYRGLSGYTF.

The chain uses TRBV19 and TRBJ1-4; no reliable D call. V was pared by 5 bases and J by 3 bases, with 10 bases between. Germline CDR1 LNHDA, CDR2 SQIVND (reference sequence). The CDR3 totals 14 residues. The CDR3 bases are TGTGCCAGTAGTTCCGGGGAAGCTAATGAAAAACTGTTTTTT. Its protein is CASSSGEANEKLFF.

The chain is built from TRBV5-1 and TRBJ1-5; D remains ambiguous. CDR1 is SGHRS, CDR2 YFSETQ, per germline. The length of the CDR3 is 14 residues. V was cut by 5 bases and J by 5 bases, with 14 bases left in between. CDR3 sequence reads: CASRTTGRDQPQHF. CDR3 nucleotides: TGCGCCAGCAGAACCACTGGGCGGGATCAGCCCCAGCATTTT. Using reference TRBV5-1 and TRBJ1-5 for the parts outside the CDR3, the full variable domain is KAGVTQTPRYLIKTRGQQVTLSCSPISGHRSVSWYQQTPGQGLQFLFEYFSETQRNKGNFPGRFSGRQFSNSRSEMNVSTLELGDSALYLCASRTTGRDQPQHFGDGTRLSIL.